This TCR beta chain is drawn from a study of T-cell memory formation after mild COVID-19. Study-level background: Each donor largely had its own TCR clusters.

In regard to this clonotype: Antigen specificity is unknown.

In TCRdb, the 5' RACE reads were re-called with MiXCR into one record per CDR3 protein. The sample lists about 60,000 distinct CDR3 sequences, 12% seen once, with under 25% in the top ten. Findings and caveats of the study: Clones that contracted from day 15 to 85 were balanced CD4/CD8, while later expanders leaned CD4+. Some SARS-CoV-2-responding clones were already detected in memory before infection.

The V and J ends lost 4 bases and 8 bases, in that order; junction bases with no gene match: 10. The length of the CDR3 is 14 residues. The V gene's germline CDR1 is SGHTA and CDR2 FQGNSA. This TCR derives from a man aged 18 to 29 who had mild COVID-19 (a few samples of this study predate the infection). Cell type and time point are not known. Sequenced: PBMCs or a T cell subset sorted from them (not recorded which). V and J are TRBV7-2 and TRBJ1-2; 7 nucleotides align to TRBD1. The CDR3 nucleotides are TGTGCCAGCAGCTCCTCAAGACAGGGACAGGGCTACACCTTC. Translated: CASSSSRQGQGYTF.